This T cell receptor beta chain derives from a study of blood T cell repertoires in COVID-19. Whole-study context: Researchers got acute and convalescent COVID-19 samples from the United States, Italy and Spain.

This clone showed up just once. Profiled with immunoSEQ multiplex PCR; TCRdb holds only in-frame clones, not every one. The sample comprises 150,000 to 200,000 clones, roughly 80% of which are singletons, and more than 10% rests with the top ten. Germline CDR1 is SGHDT and CDR2 is YYEEEE. V lost 0 bases and J 2 bases, leaving 6 bases between the germline ends. The CDR3 spans 13 residues. The TCR comes from a woman older than 75 with COVID-19, enrolled during active disease. The rearrangement links TRBV5-6 to TRBJ2-7; no clear D. Material for sequencing was peripheral blood. In nucleotides, the CDR3 is TGTGCCAGCAGCTTGGTCCGCGCCTACGAGCAGTACTTC. Amino acid sequence: CASSLVRAYEQYF.